This is a list of T cell receptor beta chains from one sample in a study of regulatory T cells in long-lasting Graves disease. TCRdb re-analysed the multiplex PCR reads in MiXCR, keeping a single row per CDR3 protein. The sample carries 300,000 to 400,000 distinct CDR3 sequences, around 19% recorded once. The input for sequencing was peripheral blood mononuclear cells (PBMCs), taken when the disease was refractory, from a patient treated with antithyroid drugs. Receptors were obtained from a female donor with Graves disease. CDR3s include the opening cysteine and the closing phenylalanine or tryptophan. The order of the fields is V gene, D gene, J gene, clone size, CDR3 DNA, CDR3 protein. A D gene is named only where the DNA matches it firmly. Only part of the rows carry a size: once, few, many, or a class if the clone is expanded.

V gene: TRBV11-2; D gene: TRBD1; J gene: TRBJ2-7; clone size: many; CDR3 DNA: TGTGCCAGCAGCTTAGACGGACAGGAAAGGCTCGAGCAGTACTTC; CDR3 protein: CASSLDGQERLEQYF
V gene: TRBV7-2; D gene: TRBD2; J gene: TRBJ2-3; clone size: -; CDR3 DNA: TGTGCCAGCAGCTTATTCCGACTAGCGGACACAGATACGCAGTATTTT; CDR3 protein: CASSLFRLADTDTQYF
V gene: TRBV7-9; D gene: TRBD1; J gene: TRBJ2-3; clone size: -; CDR3 DNA: TGTGCCAGCATCTTCGACAGGGGAATGTCAGATACGCAGTATTTT; CDR3 protein: CASIFDRGMSDTQYF
V gene: TRBV7-2; D gene: TRBD1; J gene: TRBJ2-7; clone size: few; CDR3 DNA: TGTGCCAGCAGCACGGACAGGGGAGGGTACGAGCAGTACTTC; CDR3 protein: CASSTDRGGYEQYF
V gene: TRBV7-9; D gene: -; J gene: TRBJ2-3; clone size: -; CDR3 DNA: TGTGCCAGCAGCTTAATGGGGGGCACAGATACGCAGTATTTT; CDR3 protein: CASSLMGGTDTQYF
V gene: TRBV6-1; D gene: TRBD1; J gene: TRBJ2-7; clone size: many; CDR3 DNA: TGTGCCAGCAGATGGACAGGGGGGGTACAGTACTTC; CDR3 protein: CASRWTGGVQYF
V gene: TRBV28; D gene: TRBD1; J gene: TRBJ1-5; clone size: many; CDR3 DNA: TGTGCCAGCAGGCCCGGGACAGGGGTCAATCAGCCCCAGCATTTT; CDR3 protein: CASRPGTGVNQPQHF
V gene: TRBV12-3/TRBV12-4; D gene: -; J gene: TRBJ2-7; clone size: many; CDR3 DNA: TGTGCCAGCAGTCGACCCCGCGGGGAAGAGCAGTACTTC; CDR3 protein: CASSRPRGEEQYF
V gene: TRBV15; D gene: -; J gene: TRBJ1-2; clone size: many; CDR3 DNA: TGTGCCACCAGCAGAGACAGAAACTATGGCTACACCTTC; CDR3 protein: CATSRDRNYGYTF
V gene: TRBV7-2; D gene: TRBD2; J gene: TRBJ2-2; clone size: -; CDR3 DNA: TGTGCCAGCAGCTCGTGGGCGGGAGAGGTCGGGGAGCTGTTTTTT; CDR3 protein: CASSSWAGEVGELFF
V gene: TRBV2; D gene: -; J gene: TRBJ2-1; clone size: many; CDR3 DNA: TGTGCCAGCAGTACTAGCCGCCATGAGCAGTTCTTC; CDR3 protein: CASSTSRHEQFF
V gene: TRBV11-2; D gene: TRBD1; J gene: TRBJ2-1; clone size: few; CDR3 DNA: TGTGCCAGCAGCTTAGGGACAGGGGTCATTGAGCAGTTCTTC; CDR3 protein: CASSLGTGVIEQFF
V gene: TRBV5-1; D gene: TRBD1; J gene: TRBJ1-6; clone size: -; CDR3 DNA: TGCGCCAGCAGCGCCGGGACAGATAATTCACCCCTCCACTTT; CDR3 protein: CASSAGTDNSPLHF
V gene: TRBV30; D gene: TRBD1; J gene: TRBJ1-2; clone size: -; CDR3 DNA: TGTGCCTGGAGCGGAGGACAGGGGATAAGCTACACCTTC; CDR3 protein: CAWSGGQGISYTF
V gene: TRBV11-2; D gene: -; J gene: TRBJ1-1; clone size: many; CDR3 DNA: TGTGCCAGCAGCTCAATCAGCCGTCAGGGGTGGGAAGCTTTCTTT; CDR3 protein: CASSSISRQGWEAFF
V gene: TRBV12-3/TRBV12-4; D gene: -; J gene: TRBJ2-2; clone size: few; CDR3 DNA: TGTGCCAGCAGTTTAGAGTGGGGAGGGGAGCTGTTTTTT; CDR3 protein: CASSLEWGGELFF
V gene: TRBV19; D gene: TRBD1; J gene: TRBJ1-2; clone size: many; CDR3 DNA: TGTGCCAGCTTACCCTCACAGGGGATCGGTGACTATGGCTACACCTTC; CDR3 protein: CASLPSQGIGDYGYTF
V gene: TRBV7-2; D gene: -; J gene: TRBJ2-1; clone size: -; CDR3 DNA: TGTGCCAGCAGCCTCCCGGCAGGGAATTACAATGAGCAGTTCTTC; CDR3 protein: CASSLPAGNYNEQFF
V gene: TRBV28; D gene: -; J gene: TRBJ2-5; clone size: many; CDR3 DNA: TGTGCCAGCAGCCTAGCGACTCTCCAAGAGACCCAGTACTTC; CDR3 protein: CASSLATLQETQYF
V gene: TRBV19; D gene: -; J gene: TRBJ1-2; clone size: many; CDR3 DNA: TGTGCCAGTAGTTGGGGGAGTACTAACTATGGCTACACCTTC; CDR3 protein: CASSWGSTNYGYTF
V gene: TRBV5-6; D gene: -; J gene: TRBJ1-2; clone size: -; CDR3 DNA: TGTGCCAGCAGTTTCAGAGTATCTAACTATGGCTACACCTTC; CDR3 protein: CASSFRVSNYGYTF
V gene: TRBV19; D gene: -; J gene: TRBJ1-2; clone size: few; CDR3 DNA: TGTGCCAGTAGTATGGGCAGGCGGGACTATGGCTACACCTTC; CDR3 protein: CASSMGRRDYGYTF
V gene: TRBV9; D gene: -; J gene: TRBJ1-2; clone size: -; CDR3 DNA: TGTGCCAGCAGCGTAGGGTCAGGCGTCACAAACTATGGCTACACCTTC; CDR3 protein: CASSVGSGVTNYGYTF
V gene: TRBV11-2; D gene: -; J gene: TRBJ2-7; clone size: many; CDR3 DNA: TGTGCCAGCAGCTTGGCAGGGGACACTTACGAGCAGTACTTC; CDR3 protein: CASSLAGDTYEQYF
V gene: TRBV11-2; D gene: -; J gene: TRBJ2-2; clone size: many; CDR3 DNA: TGTGCCAGCAGCTCACAGGGCGGGAACACCGGGGAGCTGTTTTTT; CDR3 protein: CASSSQGGNTGELFF
V gene: TRBV7-9; D gene: -; J gene: TRBJ1-2; clone size: -; CDR3 DNA: TGTGCCAGCAGCTTATCGGACCGGGTTGGCTACACCTTC; CDR3 protein: CASSLSDRVGYTF
V gene: TRBV12-3/TRBV12-4; D gene: -; J gene: TRBJ2-2; clone size: few; CDR3 DNA: TGTGCCAGCAGTTTAGGGGGTTTCACCGGGGAGCTGTTTTTT; CDR3 protein: CASSLGGFTGELFF
V gene: TRBV20-1; D gene: -; J gene: TRBJ1-2; clone size: many; CDR3 DNA: TGCAGTGCTAGAGACTCAGGACACAACTATGGCTACACCTTC; CDR3 protein: CSARDSGHNYGYTF
V gene: TRBV10-3; D gene: -; J gene: TRBJ2-7; clone size: many; CDR3 DNA: TGTGCCATCAGTGTGCAGGACTACGAGCAGTACTTC; CDR3 protein: CAISVQDYEQYF
V gene: TRBV9; D gene: -; J gene: TRBJ1-6; clone size: once; CDR3 DNA: TGTGCCAGCAGCGTAGATCCCGAGACGGGGAATTCACCCCTCCACTTT; CDR3 protein: CASSVDPETGNSPLHF
V gene: TRBV4-2; D gene: -; J gene: TRBJ2-3; clone size: few; CDR3 DNA: TGTGCCAGCAGCCAACGCGCGGATCGAGATACGCAGTATTTT; CDR3 protein: CASSQRADRDTQYF
V gene: TRBV20-1; D gene: -; J gene: TRBJ1-1; clone size: many; CDR3 DNA: TGCAGTGCTCCGAGTGAGGTACACACTGAAGCTTTCTTT; CDR3 protein: CSAPSEVHTEAFF
V gene: TRBV15; D gene: -; J gene: TRBJ1-3; clone size: few; CDR3 DNA: TGTGCCACCAGCAGAGGGAAGGCTCGTCGGGTCTCTGGAAACACCATATATTTT; CDR3 protein: CATSRGKARRVSGNTIYF
V gene: TRBV10-3; D gene: TRBD1; J gene: TRBJ1-4; clone size: few; CDR3 DNA: TGTGCCATCAGTGCGACAGGGACTAATGAAAAACTGTTTTTT; CDR3 protein: CAISATGTNEKLFF
V gene: TRBV4-1; D gene: -; J gene: TRBJ1-4; clone size: many; CDR3 DNA: TGCGCCAGCAGCCAAGTCGTCGAAAAACTGTTTTTT; CDR3 protein: CASSQVVEKLFF
V gene: TRBV6-9; D gene: -; J gene: TRBJ2-7; clone size: -; CDR3 DNA: TGTGCCAGCAGTTACCCCCCCAAGGGGAGAACATCATACGAGCAGTACTTC; CDR3 protein: CASSYPPKGRTSYEQYF
V gene: TRBV7-9; D gene: -; J gene: TRBJ1-1; clone size: -; CDR3 DNA: TGTGCCAGCAGCTCCCCGGCGAACACCTACACTGAAGCTTTCTTT; CDR3 protein: CASSSPANTYTEAFF
V gene: TRBV7-2; D gene: TRBD1; J gene: TRBJ1-2; clone size: many; CDR3 DNA: TGTGCCAGCAGCTTATCAGGGACAGGGGCGGAGGGCTACACCTTC; CDR3 protein: CASSLSGTGAEGYTF
V gene: TRBV6-1; D gene: -; J gene: TRBJ2-7; clone size: many; CDR3 DNA: TGTGCCAGCAGTAACCGGGACTCCTCCTACGAGCAGTACTTC; CDR3 protein: CASSNRDSSYEQYF
V gene: TRBV6-1; D gene: -; J gene: TRBJ2-2; clone size: -; CDR3 DNA: TGTGCCAGCAGATTGCGTCCTGTAGGAACCGGGGAGCTGTTTTTT; CDR3 protein: CASRLRPVGTGELFF
V gene: TRBV28; D gene: TRBD2; J gene: TRBJ2-3; clone size: -; CDR3 DNA: TGTGCCAGCAGCCCTAGCGGGAGAGATACGCAGTATTTT; CDR3 protein: CASSPSGRDTQYF
V gene: TRBV3-1; D gene: -; J gene: TRBJ2-7; clone size: -; CDR3 DNA: TGTGCCAGCAGCCAAGATTTCCGGAACTCCTACGAGCAGTACTTC; CDR3 protein: CASSQDFRNSYEQYF
V gene: TRBV29-1; D gene: TRBD1; J gene: TRBJ2-7; clone size: few; CDR3 DNA: TGCAGCGTAACCCCGACAGGGATAAAGTCCGAGCAGTACTTC; CDR3 protein: CSVTPTGIKSEQYF
V gene: TRBV6-2/TRBV6-3; D gene: -; J gene: TRBJ2-7; clone size: many; CDR3 DNA: TGTGCCAGCAGTTTAACAGGGAACTTCTACGAGCAGTACTTC; CDR3 protein: CASSLTGNFYEQYF
V gene: TRBV2; D gene: -; J gene: TRBJ1-2; clone size: many; CDR3 DNA: TGTGCCAGCCGGGACAACAACTATGGCTACACCTTC; CDR3 protein: CASRDNNYGYTF
V gene: TRBV19; D gene: TRBD1; J gene: TRBJ1-5; clone size: few; CDR3 DNA: TGTGCCAGCACTCACTCCGACAGGGGGCATCAGCCCCAGCATTTT; CDR3 protein: CASTHSDRGHQPQHF
V gene: TRBV6-1; D gene: -; J gene: TRBJ1-4; clone size: few; CDR3 DNA: TGTGCCAGCAGAAGGCAGGGCCTCGCAACTAATGAAAAACTGTTTTTT; CDR3 protein: CASRRQGLATNEKLFF
V gene: TRBV6-1; D gene: -; J gene: TRBJ2-6; clone size: -; CDR3 DNA: TGTGCCAGCAGTGAAAGGCGCGATTCTGGGGCCAACGTCCTGACTTTC; CDR3 protein: CASSERRDSGANVLTF
V gene: TRBV7-9; D gene: -; J gene: TRBJ1-1; clone size: few; CDR3 DNA: TGTGCCAGCAGCCCCAAAGGGCTGAACACTGAAGCTTTCTTT; CDR3 protein: CASSPKGLNTEAFF
V gene: TRBV5-6; D gene: -; J gene: TRBJ2-7; clone size: many; CDR3 DNA: TGTGCCAGCAGCTTGGTTGGGGGAGGCTACGAGCAGTACTTC; CDR3 protein: CASSLVGGGYEQYF
V gene: TRBV15; D gene: -; J gene: TRBJ1-5; clone size: many; CDR3 DNA: TGTGCCACCAGCAGATCGCTCAGCAATCAGCCCCAGCATTTT; CDR3 protein: CATSRSLSNQPQHF
V gene: TRBV15; D gene: TRBD2; J gene: TRBJ2-1; clone size: few; CDR3 DNA: TGTGCCACCAGCGGAGGACTAGCGGGAAAGAATGAGCAGTTCTTC; CDR3 protein: CATSGGLAGKNEQFF
V gene: TRBV15; D gene: -; J gene: TRBJ1-2; clone size: -; CDR3 DNA: TGTGCCACCAGCAAGCCAGCTAACTATGGCTACACCTTC; CDR3 protein: CATSKPANYGYTF
V gene: TRBV6-2/TRBV6-3; D gene: TRBD1; J gene: TRBJ1-1; clone size: -; CDR3 DNA: TGTGCCAGCAGAAAAACGACAGGGGGCAGGTCTGAAGCTTTCTTT; CDR3 protein: CASRKTTGGRSEAFF